Listed here are 10 T cell receptor beta chains from one sample, sequenced in a study of molecular identifiers for immune sequencing clone quantification. TCRdb re-analysed the PCR reads in MiXCR, keeping a single row per CDR3 protein. The sample lists around 480,000 distinct CDR3 sequences; about a fifth were seen once. Sequencing was performed on naive CD8+ T cells from blood, with Jurkat cell RNA spiked in. Regarding subset: FACS-sorted CD8+CD4-CCR7+CD45RA+ naive T cells. The receptors originated from a human donor in good health. Some libraries in this study had Jurkat cell RNA spiked in.

This rearrangement joins TRBV19 to TRBJ1-5, with 8 bases identical to TRBD1. Per the germline V gene, CDR1 is LNHDA and CDR2 is SQIVND (reference sequence). The junction had 5 bases not matched to a gene; V was cut back by 7 bases and J by 0 bases. The CDR3 spans 15 residues. As DNA, the CDR3 is TGTGCCAGTAATACAGGGGGTTATAGCAATCAGCCCCAGCATTTT. This encodes CASNTGGYSNQPQHF.

This chain joins TRBV4-1 and TRBJ1-2; the D gene is possibly TRBD1 (6 bases). Germline values: CDR1 MGHRA, CDR2 YSYEKL. The V and J ends lost 0 bases and 8 bases respectively, with 7 bases between them. CDR3 size: 12 residues. The CDR3 here is CASSQERGGYTF. In nucleotides, the CDR3 is TGCGCCAGCAGCCAAGAGAGGGGGGGCTACACCTTC.

The chain employs TRBV25-1 and TRBJ1-4, with D possibly TRBD1 on 6 matching bases. In germline, CDR1 is MGHDK, CDR2 SYGVNS. Trimming removed 5 bases from V and 5 bases from J, with 12 bases in between. CDR3 length: 14 residues. CDR3: CASSWRQGNEKLFF. CDR3 nucleotide sequence: TGTGCCAGCAGTTGGAGGCAGGGGAATGAAAAACTGTTTTTT. Using reference TRBV25-1 and TRBJ1-4 for the parts outside the CDR3, the full variable domain is EADIYQTPRYLVIGTGKKITLECSQTMGHDKMYWYQQDPGMELHLIHYSYGVNSTEKGDLSSESTVSRIRTEHFPLTLESARPSHTSQYLCASSWRQGNEKLFFGSGTQLSVL.

This clonotype was observed a few times. This sequence joins TRBV7-7 and TRBJ2-2, with 8 bases lining up with TRBD1. Per germline, CDR1 SSHAT and CDR2 FNYEAQ (reference sequence). This CDR3 region has 16 residues. J lost 6 bases, V lost 1 base, and 7 bases had no gene match. Here the CDR3 reads CASSLDPQGAAGELFF. The CDR3 bases are TGTGCCAGCAGCTTAGACCCCCAGGGGGCTGCCGGGGAGCTGTTTTTT.

The sample holds a few counts of this clonotype. The CDR3, as DNA: TGTGCCAGCAGTCCCGGGACAGGGAAAACTAATGAAAAACTGTTTTTT. Amino acids: CASSPGTGKTNEKLFF. The chain has TRBV2 and TRBJ1-4; 9 bases map to TRBD1. The J segment lost 1 base and the V segment lost 5 bases, leaving 5 bases of the junction unmatched. CDR3 length equals 16 residues. CDR1 is SNHLY, CDR2 FYNNEI, per germline.

The chain carries TRBV4-1 and TRBJ1-1; no definite D call. Trimming left V 6 bases short and J 4 bases short, with 12 bases between. The germline V gene has CDR1 MGHRA and CDR2 YSYEKL. The CDR3 covers 13 residues. The CDR3 protein is CASRIGVGTEAFF. CDR3 DNA sequence: TGCGCCAGCAGAATCGGGGTTGGCACTGAAGCTTTCTTT.

Concerning this clonotype itself: Just one base apart from a much larger clone, this may be a read error. This sequence joins TRBV4-3 and TRBJ1-1; TRBD1 matches at 7 bases. This CDR3 contains 17 residues. Germline V gives CDR1 LGHNA, CDR2 YSLEER. Germline trimming cut 0 bases from V and 6 bases from J; bases unmatched to any gene: 13. In DNA, the CDR3 is TGCGCCAGCAGCCAAGATCTGGGCAGGGACAGAGACGCTGAAGCTTTCTTT. It translates to CASSQDLGRDRDAEAFF.

This clonotype occurred many times. The chain recombines TRBV3-1 with TRBJ2-5; D uncertain. Germline CDR1 LGHDT, CDR2 YNNKEL (reference sequence). Trimming took off 1 base at V and 0 bases at J, with 6 bases between the two ends. The CDR3 consists of 14 residues. The CDR3 loop reads CASSQVGYQETQYF. The CDR3 nucleotides read TGTGCCAGCAGCCAAGTAGGGTACCAAGAGACCCAGTACTTC.

This clonotype was recorded many times. This rearrangement joins TRBV10-2 to TRBJ1-1; D gene ambiguous. The V gene's germline CDR1 is WSHSY and CDR2 SAAADI. The CDR3 extends over 15 amino acids. With 2 bases removed from V and 1 base from J, the gap between germline ends came to 11 bases. CDR3 in DNA: TGCGCCAGCAGTGAGCCGCTAGGTCAGAACACTGAAGCTTTCTTT. Translating gives CASSEPLGQNTEAFF.

This clonotype was counted between two and nine times. V usage is TRBV30 and J usage is TRBJ2-2, with 8 nucleotides matching TRBD2. Looked up from germline, CDR1 is GTSNPN and CDR2 is SVGIG (reference sequence). CDR3 length: 15 amino acids. The V segment lost 5 bases and the J segment 4 bases; nucleotides outside the gene matches: 9. CDR3 in amino acids: CAWFPGGERTGELFF. The CDR3 nucleotides are TGTGCCTGGTTCCCCGGGGGGGAGCGCACCGGGGAGCTGTTTTTT.